The 9 T cell receptor beta chains presented below share a single source sample, sequenced in a study of early T cells in non-severe SARS-CoV-2 infection. TCRdb redid the calling of the 5' RACE reads with MiXCR, one entry per CDR3 protein. The data hold tens of thousands of distinct CDR3 sequences, with about 10% observed a single time. Source material: whole blood. The receptor set was obtained from an adult who was a healthcare worker with PCR-confirmed SARS-CoV-2 infection or an uninfected control (not recorded which).

This clonotype has only a few counts. This chain links TRBV4-2 with TRBJ2-3; maybe TRBD1 (5 bases). The CDR3 runs 22 residues. Germline V gene data show CDR1 as LGHNA and CDR2 as YNFKEQ. V lost 0 bases, J lost 3 bases, and 31 bases lay in between. In nucleotides, the CDR3 is TGTGCCAGCAGCCAAGATTCCCAGGGCGCAAAGAAATTCCGACTCGTAACAGATACGCAGTATTTT. Translating gives CASSQDSQGAKKFRLVTDTQYF.

This clonotype was counted at least ten times. The V and J genes are TRBV27 and TRBJ2-7; 7 bases match TRBD1. This CDR3 spans 15 amino acids. Looked up from germline, CDR1 is MNHEY and CDR2 is SMNVEV (reference sequence). The ends lost 6 bases at V and 0 bases at J; junction bases unmatched: 8. CDR3 in amino acids: CASSPAQGVSYEQYF. CDR3 bases: TGTGCCAGCAGCCCGGCGCAGGGGGTCTCCTACGAGCAGTACTTC.

The table lists this clonotype with many counts. The chain uses TRBV6-5 and TRBJ2-1; D is possibly TRBD2 (5 bases). This CDR3 is 16 amino acids long. Trimming removed 4 bases at V and 1 base at J, with 14 bases between. Per the germline V gene, CDR1 is MNHEY and CDR2 is SVGAGI. CDR3 residues: CASSSLRGRSYNEQFF. DNA of the CDR3: TGTGCCAGCAGTTCCCTAAGAGGGAGATCCTACAATGAGCAGTTCTTC.

A few counts support this clonotype. The V and J genes are TRBV6-1 and TRBJ1-5; 7 nucleotides line up with TRBD1. The trim removed 4 bases at V and 0 bases at J, leaving 12 bases unmatched. From germline, CDR1 is MNHNS and CDR2 SASEGT. The CDR3 sequence is 18 residues long. DNA for the CDR3: TGTGCCAGCAGTGGACGATGGCAGGGGGGGATTAGCAATCAGCCCCAGCATTTT. Its protein is CASSGRWQGGISNQPQHF.

The rearrangement joins TRBV5-1 to TRBJ2-3; TRBD2 matches at 10 bases. The CDR3 is made up of 15 amino acids. CDR1 and CDR2 (germline): SGHRS, YFSETQ. With V trimmed by 7 bases and J by 1 base, 6 bases remained unmatched. CDR3 DNA: TGCGCCAGCGGACGAGGGACTAGCGGCACAGATACGCAGTATTTT. It is translated as CASGRGTSGTDTQYF.

The sample holds many counts of this clonotype. The chain links TRBV3-1 to TRBJ2-1; D is perhaps TRBD2 (5 bases). The V and J ends lost 6 bases and 9 bases respectively, with 18 bases between them. Germline V lookup: CDR1 LGHDT, CDR2 YNNKEL (reference sequence). The CDR3 is 14 amino acids. The CDR3 is CASSKTLVNGEQFF. CDR3 nucleotides: TGTGCCAGCAGTAAAACACTAGTTAACGGTGAGCAGTTCTTC.

The sample holds a few counts of this clonotype. The chain has TRBV25-1 and TRBJ1-4, with 9 bases aligning to TRBD1. Germline values: CDR1 MGHDK, CDR2 SYGVNS. This CDR3 is 16 amino acids long. V lost 3 bases to trimming and J lost 5 bases; unmatched junction nucleotides: 7. CDR3 sequence: CASSDPTGGPNEKLFF. In nucleotides, the CDR3 is TGTGCCAGCAGTGATCCGACAGGGGGACCGAATGAAAAACTGTTTTTT.

The CDR3 sequence is CSARAGTGGTYEQYF. The CDR3 DNA is TGCAGTGCTAGAGCCGGGACAGGGGGGACCTACGAGCAGTACTTC. The J gene is TRBJ2-7, the V gene TRBV20-1, with 11 bases fitting TRBD1. CDR1 is DFQATT and CDR2 is SNEGSKA in the germline V gene (reference sequence). The CDR3 has 15 amino acids. Trimming took 1 base from V and 2 from J; bases not matched to a gene: 4.

This clonotype has more than one count but fewer than ten. The rearrangement uses TRBV7-2 and TRBJ2-2; D may be TRBD1 (5 bases). Germline assignment: CDR1 SGHTA and CDR2 FQGNSA. Trimming stripped 2 bases from V and 6 bases from J, with 16 bases between. The CDR3 has 16 amino acids. This chain's CDR3 is CASSLFRSSRAGELFF. The CDR3 coding sequence is TGTGCCAGCAGCTTATTCAGGAGTTCCAGGGCCGGGGAGCTGTTTTTT.